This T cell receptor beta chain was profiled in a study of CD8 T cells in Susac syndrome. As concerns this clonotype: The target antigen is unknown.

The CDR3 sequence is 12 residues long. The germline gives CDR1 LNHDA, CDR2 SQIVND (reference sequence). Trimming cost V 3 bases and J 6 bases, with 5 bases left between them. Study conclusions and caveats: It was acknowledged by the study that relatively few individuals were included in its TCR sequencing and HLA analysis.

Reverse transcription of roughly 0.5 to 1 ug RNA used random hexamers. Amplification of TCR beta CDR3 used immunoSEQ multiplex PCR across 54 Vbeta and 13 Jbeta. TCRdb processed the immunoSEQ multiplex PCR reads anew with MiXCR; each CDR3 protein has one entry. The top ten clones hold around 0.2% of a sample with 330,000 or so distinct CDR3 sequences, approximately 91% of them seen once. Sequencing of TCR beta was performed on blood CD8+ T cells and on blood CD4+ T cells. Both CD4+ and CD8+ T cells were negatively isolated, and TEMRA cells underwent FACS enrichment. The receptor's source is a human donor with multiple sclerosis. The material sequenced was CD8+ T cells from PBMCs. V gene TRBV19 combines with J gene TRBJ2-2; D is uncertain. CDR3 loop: CASSISPGELFF. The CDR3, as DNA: TGTGCCAGTAGTATTTCCCCCGGGGAGCTGTTTTTT.